This T cell receptor (beta chain) is from a study of shared clonotypes between healthy human individuals. Authors' methods: ImmunoSEQ output lacked quality scores and full-length reads, limiting matched filtering. Sequencing used immunoSEQ multiplex PCR; TCRdb keeps in-frame clones, though not all of them. D and trimming were read from the DNA, whereas the V and J calls and clone size are those reported in that table. The data hold over a million clones, with about 96% observed a single time. Germline V gene data show CDR1 as MDHEN and CDR2 as SYDVKM. V trimming: 3 bases; J trimming: 4 bases; junction bases outside the gene matches: 6. The CDR3 spans 15 residues.

The chain joins TRBV28 to TRBJ2-5; TRBD1 matches at 9 bases. Sequencing was done on a sample of naive CD4+ T cells sorted from blood. This sample's subset: CD45RA+ positively selected. The receptor was derived from a man aged 30 to 39 in good health. The chain's CDR3 is CASSFWGTGRETQYF. CDR3 sequence (DNA): TGTGCCAGCAGTTTCTGGGGGACAGGGAGAGAGACCCAGTACTTC.